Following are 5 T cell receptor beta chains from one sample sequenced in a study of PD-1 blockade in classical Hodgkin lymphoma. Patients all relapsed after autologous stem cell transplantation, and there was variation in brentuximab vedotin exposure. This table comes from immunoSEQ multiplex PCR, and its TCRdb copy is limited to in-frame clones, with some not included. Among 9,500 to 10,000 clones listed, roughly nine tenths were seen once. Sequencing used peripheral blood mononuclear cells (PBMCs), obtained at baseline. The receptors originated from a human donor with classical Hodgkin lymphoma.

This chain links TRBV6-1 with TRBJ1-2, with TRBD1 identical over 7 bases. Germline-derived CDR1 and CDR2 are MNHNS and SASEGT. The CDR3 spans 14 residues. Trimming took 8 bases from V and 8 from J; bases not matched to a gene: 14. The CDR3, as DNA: TGTGCCAGCTGTACAGGGGTTGAGAGGTCCGGCTACACCTTC. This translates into CASCTGVERSGYTF.

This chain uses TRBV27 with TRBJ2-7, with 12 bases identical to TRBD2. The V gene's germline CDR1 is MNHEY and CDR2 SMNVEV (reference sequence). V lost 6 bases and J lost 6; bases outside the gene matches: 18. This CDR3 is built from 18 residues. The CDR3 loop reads CASSTRTSGKWASGEQYF. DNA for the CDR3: TGTGCCAGCAGCACAAGGACTAGCGGGAAATGGGCTTCGGGCGAGCAGTACTTC.

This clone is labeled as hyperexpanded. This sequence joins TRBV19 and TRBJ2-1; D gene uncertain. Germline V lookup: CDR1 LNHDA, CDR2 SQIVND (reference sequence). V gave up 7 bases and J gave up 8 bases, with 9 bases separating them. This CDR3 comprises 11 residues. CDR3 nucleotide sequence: TGTGCCAGTATGGAGCTCGATGAGCAGTTCTTC. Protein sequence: CASMELDEQFF.

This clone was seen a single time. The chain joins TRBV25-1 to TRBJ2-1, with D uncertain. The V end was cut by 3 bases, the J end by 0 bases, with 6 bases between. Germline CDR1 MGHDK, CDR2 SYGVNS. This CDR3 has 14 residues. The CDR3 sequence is CASSDSSSYNEQFF. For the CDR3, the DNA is TGTGCCAGCAGTGATTCCAGCTCCTACAATGAGCAGTTCTTC.

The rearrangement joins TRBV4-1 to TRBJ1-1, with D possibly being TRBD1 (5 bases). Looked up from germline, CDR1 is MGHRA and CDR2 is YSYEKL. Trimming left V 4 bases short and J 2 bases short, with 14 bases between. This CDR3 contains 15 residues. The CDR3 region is CASSRTGRTNTEAFF. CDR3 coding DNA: TGCGCCAGCAGCCGGACGGGACGGACCAACACTGAAGCTTTCTTT.